A selection of T cell receptor beta chains follows, all from one sample in a study of blood T cell repertoires in COVID-19. Generated by immunoSEQ multiplex PCR, the TCRdb table keeps only in-frame clones and is missing some. This sample has roughly 200,000 clones, with roughly 85% found just once. Material: PBMCs or T cells enriched from blood (not recorded which). These receptors all stem from a man aged 35-49 years who had recovered from COVID-19. The CDR3 runs from the conserved cysteine through the conserved F or W. D genes are given only for firm matches. Clone size, where shown, is once, few, many, or a class for clones that have expanded.

J gene: TRBJ2-2; clone size: .; V gene: TRBV6-2/TRBV6-3; D gene: .; CDR3 DNA: TGTGCCAGCAGTCGACCGGGCACCGGGGAGCTGTTTTTT; CDR3 protein: CASSRPGTGELFF
J gene: TRBJ2-3; clone size: .; V gene: TRBV2; D gene: .; CDR3 DNA: TGTGCCAGCAGTGCCGACCTAGACACAGATACGCAGTATTTT; CDR3 protein: CASSADLDTDTQYF
J gene: TRBJ2-2; clone size: .; V gene: TRBV5-1; D gene: .; CDR3 DNA: TGCGCCAGCACCCTGGAGGCCGCGAACACCGGGGAGCTGTTTTTT; CDR3 protein: CASTLEAANTGELFF
J gene: TRBJ2-2; clone size: many; V gene: TRBV6-4; D gene: TRBD2; CDR3 DNA: TGTGCCAGCAGTGCGGCTAGCGGGAACACCGGGGAGCTGTTTTTT; CDR3 protein: CASSAASGNTGELFF
J gene: TRBJ1-1; clone size: .; V gene: TRBV5-1; D gene: .; CDR3 DNA: TGCGCCAGCAGCTTGCGGGGGTTGAGCACTGAAGCTTTCTTT; CDR3 protein: CASSLRGLSTEAFF
J gene: TRBJ2-7; clone size: .; V gene: TRBV7-9; D gene: .; CDR3 DNA: TGTGCCAGCAGCTTGACATACGACGAGCAGTACTTC; CDR3 protein: CASSLTYDEQYF
J gene: TRBJ1-5; clone size: .; V gene: TRBV3-1/TRBV3-2; D gene: .; CDR3 DNA: TGTGCCAGCAGCCCTTCTGAACTCACTCAGCCCCAGCATTTT; CDR3 protein: CASSPSELTQPQHF
J gene: TRBJ1-5; clone size: .; V gene: TRBV6-2/TRBV6-3; D gene: .; CDR3 DNA: TGTGCCAGCAACCCCCGCGAGGCTCAGCCCCAGCATTTT; CDR3 protein: CASNPREAQPQHF
J gene: TRBJ2-1; clone size: .; V gene: TRBV7-3; D gene: .; CDR3 DNA: TGTGCCAGCAGCGCGGGTGTGTCCGAGCAGTTCTTC; CDR3 protein: CASSAGVSEQFF
J gene: TRBJ2-2; clone size: .; V gene: TRBV7-8; D gene: TRBD1; CDR3 DNA: TGTGCCAGCAGCCAGAGGATAGACAGGGCTGGCGGGGAGCTGTTTTTT; CDR3 protein: CASSQRIDRAGGELFF
J gene: TRBJ2-2; clone size: .; V gene: TRBV4-3; D gene: TRBD2; CDR3 DNA: TGCGCCAGCAGCCAAGACACAGTTCCGGGAGGGTACACCGGGGAGCTGTTTTTT; CDR3 protein: CASSQDTVPGGYTGELFF
J gene: TRBJ2-4; clone size: .; V gene: TRBV2; D gene: TRBD2; CDR3 DNA: TGTGCCAGCAACCTTGAAGCGGGAGTCCGGAACATTCAGTACTTC; CDR3 protein: CASNLEAGVRNIQYF
J gene: TRBJ2-1; clone size: .; V gene: TRBV5-1; D gene: .; CDR3 DNA: TGCGCCAGCAGGTCGGGAGAGAGCTCCTACAATGAGCAGTTCTTC; CDR3 protein: CASRSGESSYNEQFF
J gene: TRBJ2-3; clone size: .; V gene: TRBV7-3; D gene: .; CDR3 DNA: TGTGCCAGCAGCTTTAGCGCTAGGCCAGATACGCAGTATTTT; CDR3 protein: CASSFSARPDTQYF
J gene: TRBJ1-1; clone size: .; V gene: TRBV19; D gene: .; CDR3 DNA: TGTGCCAGTAGTCCAGGGGCCCGGACTGAAGCTTTCTTT; CDR3 protein: CASSPGARTEAFF
J gene: TRBJ2-4; clone size: .; V gene: TRBV28; D gene: .; CDR3 DNA: TGTGCCAGCAGCTCTACAGGGGCCAAAAACATTCAGTACTTC; CDR3 protein: CASSSTGAKNIQYF
J gene: TRBJ1-1; clone size: few; V gene: TRBV30; D gene: TRBD1; CDR3 DNA: TGTGCCTGGATCGAATTAGACAGGGTGCAGAACACTGAAGCTTTCTTT; CDR3 protein: CAWIELDRVQNTEAFF
J gene: TRBJ2-3; clone size: .; V gene: TRBV13; D gene: TRBD2; CDR3 DNA: TGTGCCAGCAGCTTAGGCATCCTAGCGGGAGCATTCGTAGATACGCAGTATTTT; CDR3 protein: CASSLGILAGAFVDTQYF
J gene: TRBJ2-3; clone size: .; V gene: TRBV7-3; D gene: .; CDR3 DNA: TGTGCCAGCAGCTTAGGCTTGGTGGATACGCAGTATTTT; CDR3 protein: CASSLGLVDTQYF
J gene: TRBJ1-1; clone size: .; V gene: TRBV7-9; D gene: .; CDR3 DNA: TGTGCCAGCAGCTTTGGGAGGGCATACACTGAAGCTTTCTTT; CDR3 protein: CASSFGRAYTEAFF
J gene: TRBJ2-5; clone size: .; V gene: TRBV2; D gene: .; CDR3 DNA: TGTGCCAGCAGTGAATATTTGGGCAGGGTAGTCGAGACCCAGTACTTC; CDR3 protein: CASSEYLGRVVETQYF
J gene: TRBJ1-5; clone size: .; V gene: TRBV19; D gene: .; CDR3 DNA: TGTGCCAGTAGTACTCTAAGGGGCAGCAATCAGCCCCAGCATTTT; CDR3 protein: CASSTLRGSNQPQHF
J gene: TRBJ1-4; clone size: .; V gene: TRBV3-1/TRBV3-2; D gene: .; CDR3 DNA: TGTGCCAGCAGCCCTGACAGAACTAATGAAAAACTGTTTTTT; CDR3 protein: CASSPDRTNEKLFF
J gene: TRBJ1-3; clone size: once; V gene: TRBV30; D gene: .; CDR3 DNA: TGTGCCTGGACCCTACGAGCCCGAAACACCATATATTTT; CDR3 protein: CAWTLRARNTIYF
J gene: TRBJ2-5; clone size: .; V gene: TRBV15; D gene: .; CDR3 DNA: TGTGCCACCAGCCGACACGGCCGGCGGGGTCAAGAGACCCAGTACTTC; CDR3 protein: CATSRHGRRGQETQYF
J gene: TRBJ2-5; clone size: .; V gene: TRBV6-1; D gene: TRBD2; CDR3 DNA: TGTGCCAGCAGTGAAATGCTCCTTAGCGGGGGACCCCAAAAAGAGACCCAGTACTTC; CDR3 protein: CASSEMLLSGGPQKETQYF
J gene: TRBJ1-5; clone size: .; V gene: TRBV6-1; D gene: .; CDR3 DNA: TGTGCCAGCAGTGGTTTGGTGGGGGCAGGGAATCAGCCCCAGCATTTT; CDR3 protein: CASSGLVGAGNQPQHF
J gene: TRBJ2-1; clone size: .; V gene: TRBV9; D gene: TRBD1; CDR3 DNA: TGTGCCAGCAGCGTAGAGGGCAGGGGGCTTGTCAATGAGCAGTTCTTC; CDR3 protein: CASSVEGRGLVNEQFF
J gene: TRBJ2-1; clone size: .; V gene: TRBV5-4; D gene: TRBD2; CDR3 DNA: TGTGCCAGCAGCTCTCCCGGGACTAGCGGGAGACTCTACAATGAGCAGTTCTTC; CDR3 protein: CASSSPGTSGRLYNEQFF
J gene: TRBJ1-2; clone size: .; V gene: TRBV7-2; D gene: TRBD1; CDR3 DNA: TGTGCCAGCAGCCTCTCAGGGGGCGCGGGGTATGGCTACACCTTC; CDR3 protein: CASSLSGGAGYGYTF
J gene: TRBJ1-1; clone size: .; V gene: TRBV2; D gene: TRBD1; CDR3 DNA: TGTGCCAGCGTTACAGGGGGCAGTAACACTGAAGCTTTCTTT; CDR3 protein: CASVTGGSNTEAFF
J gene: TRBJ2-3; clone size: .; V gene: TRBV29-1; D gene: .; CDR3 DNA: TGCAGCGTTGTCGAAACTAGCTCCATACCAGATACGCAGTATTTT; CDR3 protein: CSVVETSSIPDTQYF
J gene: TRBJ2-7; clone size: .; V gene: TRBV5-1; D gene: TRBD2; CDR3 DNA: TGCGCCAGCAGCTTGACTAGCGGGAGGGCCTACGAGCAGTACTTC; CDR3 protein: CASSLTSGRAYEQYF
J gene: TRBJ2-7; clone size: .; V gene: TRBV5-1; D gene: TRBD1; CDR3 DNA: TGCGCCAGCAGACAATCCGGGACAGGGGTCGAGCAGTACTTC; CDR3 protein: CASRQSGTGVEQYF
J gene: TRBJ2-6; clone size: .; V gene: TRBV6-1; D gene: .; CDR3 DNA: TGTGCCAGCAGTGAGGGGCCCTCTGGGGCCAACGTCCTGACTTTC; CDR3 protein: CASSEGPSGANVLTF
J gene: TRBJ2-2; clone size: .; V gene: TRBV19; D gene: .; CDR3 DNA: TGTGCCAGTAGTATGGCCGGGTTAACCGGGGAGCTGTTTTTT; CDR3 protein: CASSMAGLTGELFF
J gene: TRBJ2-7; clone size: .; V gene: TRBV5-6; D gene: TRBD1; CDR3 DNA: TGTGCCAGCAGCTTGGAGGGACAGTCGAGGTACGAGCAGTACTTC; CDR3 protein: CASSLEGQSRYEQYF
J gene: TRBJ1-2; clone size: .; V gene: TRBV3-1/TRBV3-2; D gene: .; CDR3 DNA: TGTGCCAGCAGCCAAGCAGCAGGGGATGATGGCTACACCTTC; CDR3 protein: CASSQAAGDDGYTF
J gene: TRBJ2-7; clone size: once; V gene: TRBV11-2; D gene: .; CDR3 DNA: TGTGCCAGCAGCGGTAGGCTAGACCCCCTCGGGGAGCAGTACTTC; CDR3 protein: CASSGRLDPLGEQYF
J gene: TRBJ1-3; clone size: .; V gene: TRBV30; D gene: TRBD1; CDR3 DNA: TGTGCCTGCCCTCAGACAGGGTCTGGAAACACCATATATTTT; CDR3 protein: CACPQTGSGNTIYF
J gene: TRBJ1-1; clone size: .; V gene: TRBV24-1; D gene: .; CDR3 DNA: TGTGCCACCAGTGATACCGACAGTTCCAACACTGAAGCTTTCTTT; CDR3 protein: CATSDTDSSNTEAFF
J gene: TRBJ2-7; clone size: .; V gene: TRBV9; D gene: TRBD2; CDR3 DNA: TGTGCCAGCAGCCTCGCGGGAGGGAACACCTACGAGCAGTACTTC; CDR3 protein: CASSLAGGNTYEQYF
J gene: TRBJ2-2; clone size: .; V gene: TRBV5-1; D gene: TRBD2; CDR3 DNA: TGCGCCAGCAGCTTGCTAGCGGGAGCGAACACCGGGGAGCTGTTTTTT; CDR3 protein: CASSLLAGANTGELFF
J gene: TRBJ1-2; clone size: once; V gene: TRBV30; D gene: .; CDR3 DNA: TGTGCCTGGAGGCTTTTGGACAGCATCTTCGATGGCTACACCTTC; CDR3 protein: CAWRLLDSIFDGYTF
J gene: TRBJ1-3; clone size: many; V gene: TRBV6-1; D gene: TRBD1; CDR3 DNA: TGTGCCAGCAGTGCCCAACAGGGGGCCTCTGGAAACACCATATATTTT; CDR3 protein: CASSAQQGASGNTIYF
J gene: TRBJ1-5; clone size: .; V gene: TRBV30; D gene: .; CDR3 DNA: TGTGCCTGGTCAGAAGATAGCAATCAGCCCCAGCATTTT; CDR3 protein: CAWSEDSNQPQHF
J gene: TRBJ1-2; clone size: .; V gene: TRBV19; D gene: TRBD1; CDR3 DNA: TGTGCCAGTAGTATCGGGACAGGGGGAACCTATGGCTACACCTTC; CDR3 protein: CASSIGTGGTYGYTF
J gene: TRBJ1-2; clone size: .; V gene: TRBV5-6; D gene: TRBD1; CDR3 DNA: TGTGCCAGCAGCTTAGGGACAGGGTTCAATGGCTACACCTTC; CDR3 protein: CASSLGTGFNGYTF
J gene: TRBJ2-3; clone size: .; V gene: TRBV5-1; D gene: TRBD2; CDR3 DNA: TGCGCCAGCAGCTTGATGCTAGCGGGAGCAGAGGGTGAAGATACGCAGTATTTT; CDR3 protein: CASSLMLAGAEGEDTQYF
J gene: TRBJ1-1; clone size: few; V gene: TRBV7-3; D gene: .; CDR3 DNA: TGTGCCAGCAGCCAAACAGATCTGAACACTGAAGCTTTCTTT; CDR3 protein: CASSQTDLNTEAFF
J gene: TRBJ2-7; clone size: .; V gene: TRBV19; D gene: .; CDR3 DNA: TGTGCCAGTAGTAACCGGAGAGGAGACGAGCAGTACTTC; CDR3 protein: CASSNRRGDEQYF
J gene: TRBJ2-7; clone size: .; V gene: TRBV11-2; D gene: .; CDR3 DNA: TGTGCCAGCAGCTTAGATCCAGGTTCGGTCAACGAGCAGTACTTC; CDR3 protein: CASSLDPGSVNEQYF
J gene: TRBJ2-7; clone size: .; V gene: TRBV4-2; D gene: TRBD2; CDR3 DNA: TGTGCCAGCAGCCAAGATGGGACTAGCGCCTCCTACGAGCAGTACTTC; CDR3 protein: CASSQDGTSASYEQYF
J gene: TRBJ1-1; clone size: .; V gene: TRBV6-1; D gene: TRBD1; CDR3 DNA: TGTGCCAGCAGTGAAGGAACAGGGGGCACTGAAGCTTTCTTT; CDR3 protein: CASSEGTGGTEAFF
J gene: TRBJ2-3; clone size: .; V gene: TRBV19; D gene: TRBD1; CDR3 DNA: TGTGCCAGTACTGGGACAGGGTATGGAGATACGCAGTATTTT; CDR3 protein: CASTGTGYGDTQYF
J gene: TRBJ1-1; clone size: few; V gene: TRBV30; D gene: .; CDR3 DNA: TGTGCCTGGAGTAGTATGTCGGTGATTACGACTGAAGCTTTCTTT; CDR3 protein: CAWSSMSVITTEAFF
J gene: TRBJ2-1; clone size: .; V gene: TRBV9; D gene: .; CDR3 DNA: TGTGCCAGCAGCGTAGCTCTTAGGAGTAATGAGCAGTTCTTC; CDR3 protein: CASSVALRSNEQFF
J gene: TRBJ2-7; clone size: .; V gene: TRBV7-6; D gene: .; CDR3 DNA: TGTGCCAGCAGCTTAGACAGGACCTACTACGAGCAGTACTTC; CDR3 protein: CASSLDRTYYEQYF
J gene: TRBJ1-5; clone size: few; V gene: TRBV21-1; D gene: .; CDR3 DNA: TGTGCCAGCAGCATCGTCGGGCAGGGCAGAGTTCAGCCCCAGCATTTT; CDR3 protein: CASSIVGQGRVQPQHF
J gene: TRBJ2-7; clone size: .; V gene: TRBV29-1; D gene: TRBD2; CDR3 DNA: TGCAGCGTTGTCGGCGGGAGTCTCTACGAGCAGTACTTC; CDR3 protein: CSVVGGSLYEQYF